A selection of T cell receptor beta chains follows, all from one sample in a study of beta chain features in type 1 diabetes. Repertoires were generated with immunoSEQ multiplex PCR, while TCRdb's copy carries only in-frame clones and drops some. Of around 300,000 clones in the sample, 11% to 15% are singletons; the top ten hold 5.5% to 7.5%. The sequenced sample consisted of central memory CD4+ T cells from blood. These receptors all come from a man aged 25 to 40 in good health. Both conserved end residues are part of each CDR3. A D gene is named only where the DNA matches it firmly. The listing skips clone size in some rows; elsewhere it reads once, few, many or a size class.

. TRBJ1-1 . TRBV7-9 TGTGCCAGCAGCTTAACCTTGGGGGCTGAAGCTTTCTTT CASSLTLGAEAFF
. TRBJ1-2 . TRBV27 TGTGCCAGCAGGGAGGGACCCCGAGGGGGCTACACCTTC CASREGPRGGYTF
. TRBJ2-7 TRBD1 TRBV18 TGTGCCAGCTCATCGGGACAGGGGCAGGACGAGCAGTACTTC CASSSGQGQDEQYF
. TRBJ2-2 TRBD2 TRBV6-6 TGTGCCAGTCGAAGCGGGAGGGACACCGGGGAGCTGTTTTTT CASRSGRDTGELFF
. TRBJ1-4 TRBD1 TRBV6-5 TGTGCCAGCAGCGAGACAGGGGACGAAAAACTGTTTTTT CASSETGDEKLFF
. TRBJ1-5 . TRBV27 TGTGCCAGCAGTTTATCGACAGGACCCAATCAGCCCCAGCATTTT CASSLSTGPNQPQHF
. TRBJ2-1 TRBD1 TRBV27 TGTGCCAGCAGTCATACAAATTTCGACAGGGGGTCTGAGCAGTTCTTC CASSHTNFDRGSEQFF
few TRBJ1-1 . TRBV18 TGTGCCAGCTCACCCTCAACGAACACTGAAGCTTTCTTT CASSPSTNTEAFF
. TRBJ2-1 TRBD2 TRBV6-5 TGTGCCAGCAAGGGGACTAGCGGGAGTCTTAGCGAGTTCTTC CASKGTSGSLSEFF
few TRBJ2-4 . TRBV5-8 TGTGCCAGCACCCCGATCGGCGGAACCCTTGGTATTCAGTACTTC CASTPIGGTLGIQYF
. TRBJ2-7 TRBD2 TRBV20-1 TGCAGTGCTAGGGGGGGGTACGAGCAGTACTTC CSARGGYEQYF
. TRBJ1-1 TRBD1 TRBV19 TGTGCCAGTAGTAGGGACAGGGTAGGCAGCACTGAAGCTTTCTTT CASSRDRVGSTEAFF
. TRBJ2-3 . TRBV2 TGTGCCAGCAGTGAAGCGCTTGGTACAGCGGGTACGCAGTATTTT CASSEALGTAGTQYF
. TRBJ1-4 . TRBV6-1 TGTGCCAGCAGCCTCGGGGGGGAAGAAAAACTGTTTTTT CASSLGGEEKLFF
few TRBJ2-3 TRBD2 TRBV13 TGTGCCAGCAGCTTAGAGGGGAGAGCGGGAGGGAAAAGCACAGATACGCAGTATTTT CASSLEGRAGGKSTDTQYF
many TRBJ2-7 . TRBV10-3 TGTGCCATCAGTGCGACCCCGGCCGAGCAGTACTTC CAISATPAEQYF
many TRBJ2-1 . TRBV14 TGTGCCAGCAGCCCGGGGGGCGGACAGTTCTTC CASSPGGGQFF
. TRBJ2-7 . TRBV5-1 TGCGCCAGCAGCTTGGAGTTCTCCTACGAGCAGTACTTC CASSLEFSYEQYF
. TRBJ1-5 . TRBV7-2 TGTGCCAGCAGCCTAAGGGGGAATCAGCCCCAGCATTTT CASSLRGNQPQHF
few TRBJ1-1 . TRBV7-3 TGTGCCAGCAGCACAACAGGAAGGTCTAACACTGAAGCTTTCTTT CASSTTGRSNTEAFF
few TRBJ2-2 TRBD1 TRBV7-6 TGTGCCAGCAGCTTAGAGGGGGCCCTGAACACCGGGGAGCTGTTTTTT CASSLEGALNTGELFF
few TRBJ1-4 TRBD1 TRBV6-5 TGTGCCAGCGGACAGGTCGGAGAAAAACTGTTTTTT CASGQVGEKLFF
few TRBJ1-2 . TRBV10-3 TGTGCCATCAGTGAGGTCGGCGCTAACTATGGCTACACCTTC CAISEVGANYGYTF
. TRBJ1-2 . TRBV7-9 TGTGCCAGCAGCTCGGGCTTAGGGTCTGGCTACACCTTC CASSSGLGSGYTF
few TRBJ2-1 . TRBV7-2 TGTGCCAGCAGCCCCGCCGGGGCGCTAGCCAACAATGAGCAGTTCTTC CASSPAGALANNEQFF
many TRBJ2-5 . TRBV7-7 TGTGCCAGCAAACGTAGCGGCCAAGAGACCCAGTACTTC CASKRSGQETQYF
few TRBJ2-5 . TRBV11-2 TGTGCCAGCAGCTTAATCTCAGGGGACACCCAGTACTTC CASSLISGDTQYF
few TRBJ2-1 TRBD2 TRBV2 TGTGCCAGGCGGACCGGGACTAGCGGGGTCGGGGAGCAGTTCTTC CARRTGTSGVGEQFF
few TRBJ2-5 TRBD2 TRBV4-2 TGTGCCAGCAGCCAAGCGTCGGGGCGGGGGGAGACCCAGTACTTC CASSQASGRGETQYF
. TRBJ2-2 . TRBV11-3 TGTGCCAGCAGCTTAGACGGAAACACCGGGGAGCTGTTTTTT CASSLDGNTGELFF
. TRBJ2-5 . TRBV5-4 TGTGCCAGCAGCTGGGGGAAGAGTGAAAAGACCCAGTACTTC CASSWGKSEKTQYF
few TRBJ2-6 . TRBV5-5 TGTGCCAGCAGTCATGACAGCTCCGCCGGGGCCAACGTCCTGACTTTC CASSHDSSAGANVLTF
few TRBJ2-5 . TRBV5-5 TGTGCCAGCAGCTTGGTCCCTCAAGAGACCCAGTACTTC CASSLVPQETQYF
. TRBJ2-2 TRBD1 TRBV7-2 TGTGCCAGCAGCTTATCATGGGCAGGGGGCAGGCCCGGGGAGCTGTTTTTT CASSLSWAGGRPGELFF
. TRBJ2-7 . TRBV7-9 TGTGCCAGCAGCTCCCCGGGCGAGCAGTACTTC CASSSPGEQYF
. TRBJ1-2 . TRBV25-1 TGTGCCAGCAGTTTTCGGAACCACTATGGCTACACCTTC CASSFRNHYGYTF
many TRBJ2-1 . TRBV18 TGTGCCAGCTCACCAAGATCCAATGAGCAGTTCTTC CASSPRSNEQFF
. TRBJ2-3 TRBD2 TRBV6-1 TGTGCCAGCAGTGAAGGAGGGACTAGCGGGATTAATACGCAGTATTTT CASSEGGTSGINTQYF
few TRBJ2-5 . TRBV29-1 TGCAGCGTTGATTCCGGACTTCAAGAGACCCAGTACTTC CSVDSGLQETQYF
. TRBJ2-1 . TRBV7-2 TGTGCCAGCAGCCGGGACAAATCCTACAATGAGCAGTTCTTC CASSRDKSYNEQFF
few TRBJ2-7 TRBD1 TRBV5-1 TGCGCCAGTCAGACAGGGAACTACGAGCAGTACTTC CASQTGNYEQYF
many TRBJ2-3 . TRBV5-4 TGTGCCAGCAGCTTAAGCACAGATACGCAGTATTTT CASSLSTDTQYF
few TRBJ1-2 TRBD1 TRBV4-1 TGCGCCAGCAGCCAAGATGACAGGGACCCCTATGGCTACACCTTC CASSQDDRDPYGYTF
. TRBJ2-5 TRBD1 TRBV7-2 TGTGCCAGCAGTTCTAAGGACAGGGTAGGAGAGACCCAGTACTTC CASSSKDRVGETQYF
few TRBJ1-2 TRBD1 TRBV7-6 TGTGCCAGCAGCTTACTGGGACAGGGGCTTCCTGGCTACACCTTC CASSLLGQGLPGYTF
. TRBJ2-4 . TRBV7-2 TGTGCCAGCAGCTTAGCCGCCGAAAACATTCAGTACTTC CASSLAAENIQYF
few TRBJ2-1 TRBD1 TRBV4-3 TGCGCCAGCAGCCAAGATAACAGGGGGCGTGACGGTGAGCAGTTCTTC CASSQDNRGRDGEQFF
. TRBJ1-2 . TRBV5-6 TGTGCCAGCAGCTTCTCTGCTCTTCCAAACTATGGCTACACCTTC CASSFSALPNYGYTF
few TRBJ2-7 . TRBV7-2 TGTGCCAGCAGCTTAATCGGACAGAACGAGCAGTACTTC CASSLIGQNEQYF
many TRBJ2-2 . TRBV7-6 TGTGCCAGCAGCTCCATTGGGACAAACACCGGGGAGCTGTTTTTT CASSSIGTNTGELFF
. TRBJ1-4 . TRBV9 TGTGCCAGCAGCCCGAATGGGGCAGCTTATAATGAAAAACTGTTTTTT CASSPNGAAYNEKLFF
. TRBJ2-3 . TRBV5-1 TGCGCCAGCAGCTTGGAGGGCAGGAGCACAGATACGCAGTATTTT CASSLEGRSTDTQYF
few TRBJ2-3 TRBD1 TRBV5-6 TGTGCCAGCAGCCGAACTACAGGGGGCACAGATACGCAGTATTTT CASSRTTGGTDTQYF
many TRBJ2-7 TRBD1 TRBV4-3 TGCGCCAGCAGCCCAGCCGGACAGGGCGAGCAGTACTTC CASSPAGQGEQYF
. TRBJ1-1 TRBD1 TRBV25-1 TGTGCCAGCAGTGATACAGGGGGCGTTGGGAAAGCTTTCTTT CASSDTGGVGKAFF
few TRBJ2-1 . TRBV7-2 TGTGCCAGCAGCCCCGGGACTCAAATACAGTTCTTC CASSPGTQIQFF
. TRBJ2-5 TRBD1 TRBV7-2 TGTGCCAGCAGTTGGGACAGGGGGATGGGGTACTTC CASSWDRGMGYF
many TRBJ2-5 TRBD1 TRBV11-3 TGTGCCAGCAGCCCCGGGACAGCTAGATCGACCCAGTACTTC CASSPGTARSTQYF
. TRBJ1-2 TRBD1 TRBV7-8 TGTGCCAGCAGCCCCGGACAGGGGGAAGGCTACACCTTC CASSPGQGEGYTF
few TRBJ1-5 . TRBV7-2 TGTGCCAGCAGCCCCGCAGGGAGCAATCAGCCCCAGCATTTT CASSPAGSNQPQHF